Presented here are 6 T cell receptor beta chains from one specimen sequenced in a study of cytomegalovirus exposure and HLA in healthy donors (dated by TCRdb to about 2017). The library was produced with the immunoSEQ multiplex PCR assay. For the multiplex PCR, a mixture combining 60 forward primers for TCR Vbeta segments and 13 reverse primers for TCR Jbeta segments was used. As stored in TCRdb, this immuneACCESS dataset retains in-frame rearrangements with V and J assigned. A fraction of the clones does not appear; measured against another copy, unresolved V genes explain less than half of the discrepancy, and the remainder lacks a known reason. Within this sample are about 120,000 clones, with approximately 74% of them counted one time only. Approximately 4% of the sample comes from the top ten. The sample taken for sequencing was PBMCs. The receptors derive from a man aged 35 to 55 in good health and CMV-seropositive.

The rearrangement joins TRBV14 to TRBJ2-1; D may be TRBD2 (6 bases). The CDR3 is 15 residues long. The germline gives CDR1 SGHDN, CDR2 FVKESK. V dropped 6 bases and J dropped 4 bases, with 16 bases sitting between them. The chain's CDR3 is CASSPLASPYNEQFF. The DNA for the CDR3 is TGTGCCAGCAGTCCTCTAGCGAGTCCTTACAATGAGCAGTTCTTC.

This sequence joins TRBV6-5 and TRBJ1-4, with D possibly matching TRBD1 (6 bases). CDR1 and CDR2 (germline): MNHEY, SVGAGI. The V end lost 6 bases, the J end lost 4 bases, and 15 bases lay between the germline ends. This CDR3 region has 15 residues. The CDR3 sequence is CASRLQGWSNEKLFF. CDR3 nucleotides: TGTGCCAGCAGGTTACAGGGTTGGAGTAATGAAAAACTGTTTTTT.

The CDR3 coding sequence is TGTGCCAGCAGTGTTACACCCTACGAGCAGTACTTC. Encoded protein: CASSVTPYEQYF. The rearrangement uses TRBV6-1 and TRBJ2-7; D ambiguous. Between the trimmed V and J ends, which lost 4 bases and 2 bases, there was a span of 6 bases. Germline loops: CDR1 MNHNS, CDR2 SASEGT. The CDR3 loop spans 12 amino acids.

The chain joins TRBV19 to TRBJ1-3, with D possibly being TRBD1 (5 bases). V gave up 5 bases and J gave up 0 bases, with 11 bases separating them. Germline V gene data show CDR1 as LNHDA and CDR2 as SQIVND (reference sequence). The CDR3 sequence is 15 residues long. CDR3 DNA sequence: TGTGCCAGTAGTCCGGGGGTGAACTCTGGAAACACCATATATTTT. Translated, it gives CASSPGVNSGNTIYF. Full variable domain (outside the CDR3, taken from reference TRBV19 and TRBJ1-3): DGGITQSPKYLFRKEGQNVTLSCEQNLNHDAMYWYRQDPGQGLRLIYYSQIVNDFQKGDIAEGYSVSREKKESFPLTVTSAQKNPTAFYLCASSPGVNSGNTIYFGEGSWLTVV.

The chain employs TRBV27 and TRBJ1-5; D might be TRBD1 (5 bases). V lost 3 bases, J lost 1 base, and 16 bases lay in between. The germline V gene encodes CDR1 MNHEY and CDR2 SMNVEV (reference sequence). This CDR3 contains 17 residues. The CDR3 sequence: CASSFRSGGGSNQPQHF. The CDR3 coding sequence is TGTGCCAGCAGTTTTCGCTCCGGGGGGGGAAGCAATCAGCCCCAGCATTTT.

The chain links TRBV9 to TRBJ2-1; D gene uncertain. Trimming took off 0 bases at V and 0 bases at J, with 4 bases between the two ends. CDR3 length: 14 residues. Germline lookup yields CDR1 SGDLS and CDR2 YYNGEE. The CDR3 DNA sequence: TGTGCCAGCAGCGTAGTTAGCTCCTACAATGAGCAGTTCTTC. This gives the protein CASSVVSSYNEQFF.